The 12 T cell receptor beta chains below all came from one sample that was sequenced in a study of blood T cell repertoires in COVID-19. Profiling relied on immunoSEQ multiplex PCR, and the TCRdb table lists in-frame clones only, not all of them. The table has about 320,000 clones, 90% seen once; the top ten hold about 2.4%. The sample taken for sequencing was PBMCs or T cells enriched from blood (not recorded which). Receptors originate from a man aged 60 to 75 who had recovered from COVID-19.

This clone was seen a few times. V and J are TRBV5-6 and TRBJ2-7; possible D gene TRBD2, 5 bases. The CDR3 has 13 residues. With 0 bases removed from V and 7 bases from J, the gap between germline ends came to 11 bases. CDR1 SGHDT and CDR2 YYEEEE come from the germline V gene. For the CDR3, the DNA is TGTGCCAGCAGCTTGGTCGTAACGGGAGAGCAGTACTTC. Its protein is CASSLVVTGEQYF.

This clone was counted only a few times. CDR3 protein: CASSLTGTSVEQYF. CDR3 bases: TGTGCCAGCAGCTTGACCGGGACTAGCGTCGAGCAGTACTTC. The rearrangement uses TRBV11-2 and TRBJ2-7; 10 bases agree with TRBD2. The V gene end was trimmed by 3 bases and the J gene end by 6 bases; junction bases not matched to a gene: 5. CDR3 length: 14 residues. The germline CDR1 and CDR2 sequences are SGHAT and FQNNGV.

The sample holds one count of this clone. This chain links TRBV4-1 with TRBJ1-4; D might be TRBD1 (5 bases). Germline V gene data show CDR1 as MGHRA and CDR2 as YSYEKL. The CDR3 loop spans 19 amino acids. V lost 4 bases, J lost 8 bases, and 29 bases lay in between. The chain's CDR3 is CASSRKAAGATEGGEKLFF. In DNA form, the CDR3 reads TGCGCCAGCAGCCGAAAGGCCGCCGGGGCGACGGAGGGAGGAGAAAAACTGTTTTTT.

The chain combines TRBV14 with TRBJ2-1; 10 bases line up with TRBD2. The CDR3 length is 15 residues. Germline loops: CDR1 SGHDN, CDR2 FVKESK. Germline trimming cut 1 base from V and 7 bases from J; bases unmatched to any gene: 4. In DNA, the CDR3 is TGTGCCAGCAGCCAAGGTAGCGGGAGGTCTAATGAGCAGTTCTTC. It is translated as CASSQGSGRSNEQFF.

The chain employs TRBV12-3 or TRBV12-4 and TRBJ2-1, with unresolved D. The CDR3 contains 13 residues. V lost 3 bases and J lost 5, with 8 bases in between. The CDR3 DNA is TGTGCCAGCAGTTTCGACATTAACAATGAGCAGTTCTTC. The encoded protein is CASSFDINNEQFF.

The V gene is TRBV7-3, the J gene TRBJ1-1; possibly TRBD1 for D (5 bases). V lost 5 bases and J 0 bases, leaving 7 bases between the germline ends. CDR1 and CDR2 from the germline V gene are SGHTA and FQGTGA. This CDR3 comprises 13 residues. CDR3 coding DNA: TGTGCCAGCAGCCCACAGGTGAACACTGAAGCTTTCTTT. Translating gives CASSPQVNTEAFF.

V gene TRBV19 combines with J gene TRBJ2-7; tentative D call: TRBD2 (7 bases). CDR1 is LNHDA and CDR2 is SQIVND in the germline V gene (reference sequence). The V end was cut by 0 bases, the J end by 2 bases, with 20 bases between. The CDR3 extends over 18 amino acids. In DNA form, the CDR3 reads TGTGCCAGTAGTATAGATTCAGGGGCTAGCGGTTACACCTACGAGCAGTACTTC. It yields the protein CASSIDSGASGYTYEQYF.

The chain has TRBV19 and TRBJ2-7, with unresolved D. The germline V and J ends were trimmed by 3 bases and 2 bases, with 11 bases remaining between them. Germline CDR1 reads LNHDA; CDR2 reads SQIVND (reference sequence). The CDR3 sequence is 14 residues long. The DNA of the CDR3 is TGTGCCAGTAGTATTGGGCCCACCGCCTACGAGCAGTACTTC. It is translated as CASSIGPTAYEQYF.

The chain is built from TRBV25-1 and TRBJ2-3; the match to TRBD1 covers 7 bases. After removal of 4 bases from V and 4 bases from J, the junction contained 8 bases not matched to a gene. Germline assignment: CDR1 MGHDK and CDR2 SYGVNS. The CDR3 covers 15 residues. The DNA of the CDR3 is TGTGCCAGCAGTGGCGGCAGGGGGAGAGCAGATACGCAGTATTTT. Its protein is CASSGGRGRADTQYF.

The V and J genes are TRBV5-1 and TRBJ2-5; D is possibly TRBD1 (6 bases). CDR1 SGHRS and CDR2 YFSETQ come from the germline V gene. Trimming pared 4 bases from V and 5 bases from J, leaving 18 bases between. CDR3 length: 15 amino acids. The CDR3 protein is CASSQGSPMGETQYF. The CDR3 nucleotides read TGCGCCAGCAGCCAGGGGAGCCCCATGGGGGAGACCCAGTACTTC.

This chain connects TRBV5-6 to TRBJ1-2, with 8 positions matching TRBD1. Germline V gives CDR1 SGHDT, CDR2 YYEEEE. This CDR3 is 19 amino acids long. V trimming: 4 bases; J trimming: 0 bases; junction bases outside the gene matches: 17. CDR3 in amino acids: CASSRKRGQVDQANYGYTF. The CDR3 DNA follows: TGTGCCAGCAGCAGAAAGCGGGGACAGGTAGACCAAGCTAACTATGGCTACACCTTC.

CDR3 nucleotide sequence: TGTGCCAGCGTCCAAAGCGGCCCTAGCACAGATACGCAGTATTTT. This encodes CASVQSGPSTDTQYF. The chain is built from TRBV28 and TRBJ2-3; D possibly corresponds to TRBD2 (5 bases). V was cut by 8 bases and J by 0 bases, with 15 bases left in between. Germline CDR1 is MDHEN and CDR2 is SYDVKM. This CDR3 spans 15 amino acids. Supplemented by reference TRBV28 and TRBJ2-3, the full variable domain reads DVKVTQSSRYLVKRTGEKVFLECVQDMDHENMFWYRQDPGLGLRLIYFSYDVKMKEKGDIPEGYSVSREKKERFSLILESASTNQTSMYLCASVQSGPSTDTQYFGPGTRLTVL.